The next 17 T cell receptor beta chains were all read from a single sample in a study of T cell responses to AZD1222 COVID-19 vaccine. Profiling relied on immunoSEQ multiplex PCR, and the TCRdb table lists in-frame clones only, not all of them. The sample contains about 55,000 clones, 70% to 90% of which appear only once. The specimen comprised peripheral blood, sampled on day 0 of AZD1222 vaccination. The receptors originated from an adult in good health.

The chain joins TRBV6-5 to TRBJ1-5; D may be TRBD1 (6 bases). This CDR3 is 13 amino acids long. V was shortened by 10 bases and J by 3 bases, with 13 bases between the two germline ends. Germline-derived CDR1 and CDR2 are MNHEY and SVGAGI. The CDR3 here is CAIRRGLNQPQHF. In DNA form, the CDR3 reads TGTGCCATCCGCAGGGGTCTCAATCAGCCCCAGCATTTT.

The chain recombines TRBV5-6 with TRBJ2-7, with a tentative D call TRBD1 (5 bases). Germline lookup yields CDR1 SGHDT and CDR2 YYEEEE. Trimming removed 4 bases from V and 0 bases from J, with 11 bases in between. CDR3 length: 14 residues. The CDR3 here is CASSDLRASYEQYF. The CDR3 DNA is TGTGCCAGCAGCGACCTCAGGGCCTCCTACGAGCAGTACTTC.

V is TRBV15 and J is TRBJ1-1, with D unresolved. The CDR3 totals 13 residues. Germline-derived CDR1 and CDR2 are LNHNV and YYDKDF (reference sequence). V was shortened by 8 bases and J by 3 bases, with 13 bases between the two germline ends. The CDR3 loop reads CATSLTGYTEAFF. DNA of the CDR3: TGTGCCACCTCACTCACGGGGTACACTGAAGCTTTCTTT.

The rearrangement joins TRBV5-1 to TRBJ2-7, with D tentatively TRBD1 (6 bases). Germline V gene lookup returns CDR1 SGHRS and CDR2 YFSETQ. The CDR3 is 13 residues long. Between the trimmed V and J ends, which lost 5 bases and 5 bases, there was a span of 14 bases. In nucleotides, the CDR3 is TGCGCCAGCAGACAGGGCTCGTATGACGAGCAGTACTTC. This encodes CASRQGSYDEQYF.

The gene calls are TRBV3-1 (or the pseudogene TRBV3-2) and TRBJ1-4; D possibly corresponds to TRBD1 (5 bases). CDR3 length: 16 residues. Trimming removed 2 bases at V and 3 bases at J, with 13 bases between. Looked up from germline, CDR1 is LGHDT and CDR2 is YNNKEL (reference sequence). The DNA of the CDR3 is TGTGCCAGCAGCCAAAGGGGTGCAGGGTCTAATGAAAAACTGTTTTTT. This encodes CASSQRGAGSNEKLFF.

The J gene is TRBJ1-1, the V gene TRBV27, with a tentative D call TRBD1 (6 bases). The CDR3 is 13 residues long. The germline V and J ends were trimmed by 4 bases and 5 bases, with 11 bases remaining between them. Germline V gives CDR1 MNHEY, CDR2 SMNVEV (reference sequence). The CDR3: CASSSQGRTEAFF. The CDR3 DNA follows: TGTGCCAGCAGTTCACAGGGCAGGACTGAAGCTTTCTTT.

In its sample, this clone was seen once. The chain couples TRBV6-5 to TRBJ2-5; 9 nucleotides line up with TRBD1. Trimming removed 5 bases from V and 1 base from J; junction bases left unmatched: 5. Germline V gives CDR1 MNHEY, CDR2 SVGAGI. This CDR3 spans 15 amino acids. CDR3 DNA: TGTGCCAGCAGTCAGGACAGGGGTCCCCAAGAGACCCAGTACTTC. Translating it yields CASSQDRGPQETQYF.

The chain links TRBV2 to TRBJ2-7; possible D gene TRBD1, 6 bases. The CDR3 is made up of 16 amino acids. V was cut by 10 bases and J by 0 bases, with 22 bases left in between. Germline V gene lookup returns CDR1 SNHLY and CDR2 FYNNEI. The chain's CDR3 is CATRPLGGRNSYEQYF. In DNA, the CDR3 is TGTGCCACCCGACCTTTAGGGGGACGAAACTCCTACGAGCAGTACTTC.

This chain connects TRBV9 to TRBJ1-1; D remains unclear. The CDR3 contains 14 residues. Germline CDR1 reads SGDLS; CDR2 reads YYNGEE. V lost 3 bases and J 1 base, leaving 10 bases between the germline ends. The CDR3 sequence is CASSADYRNTEAFF. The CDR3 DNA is TGTGCCAGCAGCGCGGACTACAGGAACACTGAAGCTTTCTTT.

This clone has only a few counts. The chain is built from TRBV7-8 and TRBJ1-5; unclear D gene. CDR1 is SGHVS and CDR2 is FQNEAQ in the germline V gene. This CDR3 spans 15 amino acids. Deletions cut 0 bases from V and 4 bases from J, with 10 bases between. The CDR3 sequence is CASSLASMENQPQHF. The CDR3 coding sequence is TGTGCCAGCAGCTTAGCAAGTATGGAGAATCAGCCCCAGCATTTT. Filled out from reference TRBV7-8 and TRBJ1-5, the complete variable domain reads GAGVSQSPRYKVAKRGQDVALRCDPISGHVSLFWYQQALGQGPEFLTYFQNEAQLDKSGLPSDRFFAERPEGSVSTLKIQRTQQEDSAVYLCASSLASMENQPQHFGDGTRLSIL.

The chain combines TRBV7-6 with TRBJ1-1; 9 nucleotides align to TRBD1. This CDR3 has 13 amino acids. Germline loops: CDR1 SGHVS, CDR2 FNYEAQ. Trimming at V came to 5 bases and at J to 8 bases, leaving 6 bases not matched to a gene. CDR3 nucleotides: TGTGCCAGCAGCGCCGGGACAGGGTTCGAAGCTTTCTTT. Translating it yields CASSAGTGFEAFF.

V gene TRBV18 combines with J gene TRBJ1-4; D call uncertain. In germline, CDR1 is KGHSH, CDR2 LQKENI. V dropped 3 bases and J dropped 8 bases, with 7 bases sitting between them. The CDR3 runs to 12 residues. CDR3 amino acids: CASSPPREKLFF. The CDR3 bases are TGTGCCAGCTCACCCCCTCGGGAAAAACTGTTTTTT.

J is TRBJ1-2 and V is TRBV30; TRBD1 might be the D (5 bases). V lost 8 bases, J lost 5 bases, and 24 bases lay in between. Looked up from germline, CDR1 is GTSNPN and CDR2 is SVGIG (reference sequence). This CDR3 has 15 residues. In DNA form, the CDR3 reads TGTGCCCAAGGAAGGGACCTTATCGGCCGATATGGCTACACCTTC. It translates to CAQGRDLIGRYGYTF.

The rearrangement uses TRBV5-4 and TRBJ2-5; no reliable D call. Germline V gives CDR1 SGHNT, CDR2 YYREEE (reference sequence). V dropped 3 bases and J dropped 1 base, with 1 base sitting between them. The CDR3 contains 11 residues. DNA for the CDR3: TGTGCCAGCAGCTCCCAAGAGACCCAGTACTTC. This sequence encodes CASSSQETQYF.

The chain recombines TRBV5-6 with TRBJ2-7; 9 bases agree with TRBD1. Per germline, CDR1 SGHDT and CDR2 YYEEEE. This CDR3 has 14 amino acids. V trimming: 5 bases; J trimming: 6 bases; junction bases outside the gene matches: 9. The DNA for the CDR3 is TGTGCCAGCAGGTCCGGGACAGGGTTATCCGAGCAGTACTTC. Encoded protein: CASRSGTGLSEQYF.

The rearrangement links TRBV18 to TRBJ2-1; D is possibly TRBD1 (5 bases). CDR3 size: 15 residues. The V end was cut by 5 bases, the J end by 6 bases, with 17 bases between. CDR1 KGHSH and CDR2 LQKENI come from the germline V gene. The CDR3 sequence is CASSDRTTTSNEQFF. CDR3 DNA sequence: TGTGCCAGCTCAGATAGGACAACTACCAGCAATGAGCAGTTCTTC.

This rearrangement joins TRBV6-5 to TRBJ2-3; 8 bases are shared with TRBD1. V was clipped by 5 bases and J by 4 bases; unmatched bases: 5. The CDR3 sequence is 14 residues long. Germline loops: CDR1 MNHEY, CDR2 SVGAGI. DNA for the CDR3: TGTGCCAGCAGTCGACAGGGGAAAGCAGATACGCAGTATTTT. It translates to CASSRQGKADTQYF.